This T cell receptor (beta chain) emerged from a study of monozygotic twins with inflammatory bowel disease. Regarding the study as a whole: IBD patients carried less diverse TCRbeta repertoires (inverse Simpson) than healthy co-twins. Distinguishing T cell subtypes was not possible.

This CDR3 has 13 residues. Germline lookup yields CDR1 DFQATT and CDR2 SNEGSKA (reference sequence). As regards this clonotype: Its matching antigen is unknown.

The UMIs contained a 6-nucleotide sample barcode. They were added by template switching during cDNA synthesis. Using the 5' RACE reads, TCRdb records one entry per CDR3 protein without DNA. Its clone listing holds some 210,000 distinct CDR3 sequences. The chain recombines TRBV20-1 with TRBJ2-5; TCRdb selects TRBD2, and the lack of DNA leaves this call unchecked. Sequenced material: blood. The sequence was obtained from a human donor with ulcerative colitis or Crohn's disease, or a healthy co-twin of an affected twin (not recorded which). CDR3 protein: CSARTSGEETQYF.